The present T cell receptor beta chain was sequenced within a study of tumor and adjacent non-tumor tissue in lung cancer. For the study at large: The cohort had 12 to 13 adenocarcinoma, a couple of squamous cell and 1 small cell patients.

The template was RNA from unsorted bulk tissue. This non-tumor lung sample came from over 3 cm beyond the tumor edge. Comment on this clonotype: Its antigen is unidentified.

Study observations and caveats: TCR diversity was significantly greater in tumor than normal lung tissue. Tumor TCR diversity, when higher, was linked to shorter survival.

This CDR3 is 15 amino acids long. Germline CDR1 MNHNS, CDR2 SASEGT. V shed 5 bases and J shed 12 bases, with 24 bases lying between them. Three rounds of nested PCR, following a modified ARM-PCR protocol, produced the TCRbeta library. TCRdb re-called the multiplex PCR reads through MiXCR, storing one row per CDR3 protein. The sample contains roughly 67,000 distinct CDR3 sequences, 76% of which appear only once. This clonotype originated in a man in his sixties with non-small cell lung cancer. The chain recombines TRBV6-1 with TRBJ2-3; weak D call: TRBD2 (6 bases). Sequenced input: distant non-tumor lung tissue. The CDR3 coding sequence is TGTGCCAGCAGTCCCGGGGCGGGATTCACAGATATACAGTATTTT. Protein product: CASSPGAGFTDIQYF.